This entry lists 2 T cell receptor beta chains sequenced from one sample in a study of CD8 T cells in Susac syndrome. RNA totalling roughly 0.45 to 1 ug underwent reverse transcription with random hexamers. TCRdb recomputed calls from the immunoSEQ multiplex PCR reads with MiXCR, one row per CDR3 protein. The sample records 150,000 to 200,000 distinct CDR3 sequences, over 85% being singletons. The specimen was CD4+ T cells from PBMCs. These receptors all come from a human donor in good health.

This rearrangement joins TRBV5-1 to TRBJ1-1, with 9 bases aligning to TRBD1. V lost 4 bases to trimming and J lost 0 bases; unmatched junction nucleotides: 10. This CDR3 region has 17 residues. The germline V gene encodes CDR1 SGHRS and CDR2 YFSETQ. CDR3 in amino acids: CASSLQGAVGVNTEAFF. As DNA, the CDR3 is TGCGCCAGCAGCCTACAGGGGGCGGTTGGCGTGAACACTGAAGCTTTCTTT.

V usage is TRBV2 and J usage is TRBJ1-6; a possible D gene is TRBD1 (5 bases). In germline, CDR1 is SNHLY, CDR2 FYNNEI. Trimming cost V 8 bases and J 7 bases, with 12 bases left between them. This CDR3 has 13 residues. CDR3 sequence (DNA): TGTGCCAGCTGGGGCAGAATAAATTCACCCCTCCACTTT. This translates into CASWGRINSPLHF. The whole variable domain, remainder taken from reference TRBV2 and TRBJ1-6, is EPEVTQTPSHQVTQMGQEVILRCVPISNHLYFYWYRQILGQKVEFLVSFYNNEISEKSEIFDDQFSVERPDGSNFTLKIRSTKLEDSAMYFCASWGRINSPLHFGNGTRLTVT.